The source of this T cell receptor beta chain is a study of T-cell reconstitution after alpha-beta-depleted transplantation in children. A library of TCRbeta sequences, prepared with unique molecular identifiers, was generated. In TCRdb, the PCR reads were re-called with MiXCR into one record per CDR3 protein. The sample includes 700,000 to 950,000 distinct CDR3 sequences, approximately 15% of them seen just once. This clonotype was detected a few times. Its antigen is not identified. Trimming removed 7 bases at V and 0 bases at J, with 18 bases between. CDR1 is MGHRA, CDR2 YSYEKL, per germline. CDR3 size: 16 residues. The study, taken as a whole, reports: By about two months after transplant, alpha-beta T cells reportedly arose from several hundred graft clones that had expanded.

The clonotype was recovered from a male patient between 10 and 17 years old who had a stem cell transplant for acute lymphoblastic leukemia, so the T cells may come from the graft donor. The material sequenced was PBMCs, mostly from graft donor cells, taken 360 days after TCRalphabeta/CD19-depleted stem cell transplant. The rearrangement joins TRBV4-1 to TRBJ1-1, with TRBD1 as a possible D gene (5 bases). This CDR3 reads CASTDGRTTMNTEAFF. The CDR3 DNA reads TGCGCCAGCACCGATGGACGGACAACCATGAACACTGAAGCTTTCTTT.